The 16 T cell receptor beta chains below come from one sample, sequenced in a study of blood T cells in healthy people across ages. A second about 7 to 12 cycle PCR used barcoded and J-beta primers. TCRdb re-called the 5' RACE reads with MiXCR, one entry per CDR3 protein. The sample shows about a million distinct CDR3 sequences, roughly 50% of them seen only once. Material for sequencing was blood. The receptors stem from a woman aged 55-69 years in good health.

The V gene is TRBV20-1, the J gene TRBJ1-5, with TRBD1 as a possible D gene (6 bases). V shed 7 bases and J shed 10 bases, with 11 bases lying between them. The CDR3 extends over 10 amino acids. Per the germline V gene, CDR1 is DFQATT and CDR2 is SNEGSKA (reference sequence). CDR3: CSVGGTPQHF. CDR3 DNA sequence: TGCAGTGTAGGGGGGACACCCCAGCATTTT.

This chain uses TRBV29-1 with TRBJ2-3, with D possibly matching TRBD2 (6 bases). The CDR3 sequence is 13 residues long. Trimming pared 6 bases from V and 2 bases from J, leaving 12 bases between. Germline values: CDR1 SQVTM, CDR2 ANQGSEA. The CDR3 is CSVTGLFTDTQYF. CDR3 DNA sequence: TGCAGCGTCACGGGACTTTTCACAGATACGCAGTATTTT.

The chain recombines TRBV19 with TRBJ1-1; D might be TRBD1 (6 bases). Germline assignment: CDR1 LNHDA and CDR2 SQIVND (reference sequence). The CDR3 has 15 residues. Trimming removed 1 base at V and 6 bases at J, with 15 bases between. The DNA of the CDR3 is TGTGCCAGTAGTATAGGCAGGGGAAGAATACCTGAAGCTTTCTTT. Translation gives CASSIGRGRIPEAFF.

The CDR3 region has the DNA TGCGCCAGCAGCCCGGTCGTGACTAAAGAGACCCAGTACTTC. Its translation: CASSPVVTKETQYF. This rearrangement joins TRBV5-1 to TRBJ2-5; the D gene is possibly TRBD2 (5 bases). Germline V gene lookup returns CDR1 SGHRS and CDR2 YFSETQ. Trimming removed 4 bases from V and 3 bases from J, with 13 bases in between. The CDR3 spans 14 residues.

The table lists this clonotype with a few counts. The genes are TRBV4-1 and TRBJ2-7; 9 bases match TRBD1. V lost 0 bases and J lost 4; bases outside the gene matches: 7. The CDR3 contains 16 residues. Germline-derived CDR1 and CDR2 are MGHRA and YSYEKL. CDR3 sequence: CASSQEPGQGRYEQYF. The CDR3 coding sequence is TGCGCCAGCAGCCAAGAACCGGGACAGGGACGGTACGAGCAGTACTTC.

V and J are TRBV20-1 and TRBJ2-7, with D maybe TRBD2 (6 bases). CDR3 length: 13 residues. The germline V gene has CDR1 DFQATT and CDR2 SNEGSKA (reference sequence). The V and J ends lost 5 bases and 3 bases respectively, with 14 bases between them. The CDR3 spells CSAGRDSLYEQYF. CDR3 bases: TGCAGTGCTGGCCGGGACTCACTCTACGAGCAGTACTTC.

About this clonotype: It may be a read error: a sequence one base away is much more abundant. J is TRBJ2-5 and V is TRBV6-6; possible D gene TRBD1, 6 bases. CDR3 size: 13 residues. In germline, CDR1 is MNHNY, CDR2 SVGAGI (reference sequence). V dropped 5 bases and J dropped 13 bases, with 20 bases sitting between them. CDR3 loop: CASSVGQPTSTYF. The DNA of the CDR3 is TGTGCCAGCAGTGTTGGACAGCCTACGAGCACGTACTTC.

The chain joins TRBV6-5 to TRBJ2-2, with D maybe TRBD2 (5 bases). Germline V gene lookup returns CDR1 MNHEY and CDR2 SVGAGI. The V end was cut by 10 bases, the J end by 5 bases, with 11 bases between. This CDR3 is built from 12 residues. The CDR3 region has the DNA TGTGCCACCGGTCGGGGAACCGGGGAGCTGTTTTTT. It codes for CATGRGTGELFF.

The table lists this clonotype with a few counts. The genes are TRBV12-3 or TRBV12-4 and TRBJ2-3, with a tentative D call TRBD1 (6 bases). Trimming shortened V by 5 bases and J by 6 bases, and 18 bases separated the two germline ends. This CDR3 spans 15 amino acids. The CDR3 DNA sequence: TGTGCCAGCAGTCCAAGGACAGCGAAACACGATACGCAGTATTTT. Its translation: CASSPRTAKHDTQYF.

This clonotype was seen a handful of times. V and J are TRBV15 and TRBJ2-3; D tentatively reads TRBD1 or TRBD2 (5 bases each). Trimming removed 2 bases at V and 6 bases at J, with 24 bases between. Germline lookup yields CDR1 LNHNV and CDR2 YYDKDF (reference sequence). This CDR3 region has 18 residues. CDR3 DNA: TGTGCCACCAGCAGATTCGCCCTAACGGGGCAAGTGTCTGATACGCAGTATTTT. This gives the protein CATSRFALTGQVSDTQYF.

This clonotype showed up just a few times. The chain uses TRBV29-1 and TRBJ2-5; D possibly corresponds to TRBD1 (6 bases). Germline V gene sequence: CDR1 SQVTM, CDR2 ANQGSEA. The germline V and J ends were trimmed by 6 bases and 5 bases, with 19 bases remaining between them. The CDR3 spans 14 residues. The CDR3 reads CSVGLQGRGETQYF. The CDR3 region has the DNA TGCAGCGTAGGCCTTCAGGGTAGGGGGGAGACCCAGTACTTC.

The chain couples TRBV29-1 to TRBJ2-7; 7 bases map to TRBD1. The CDR3 extends over 14 amino acids. Germline CDR1 and CDR2: SQVTM and ANQGSEA. V shed 1 base and J 5 bases; nucleotides not matched to a gene: 8. The DNA of the CDR3 is TGCAGCGTTGAAGGCGTCGGGACAGCCGACGAGCAGTACTTC. Amino acid sequence: CSVEGVGTADEQYF.

The chain recombines TRBV5-1 with TRBJ2-3; TRBD2 aligns across 9 bases. This CDR3 comprises 16 residues. V shed 4 bases, J shed 5 bases, and the junction held 11 bases outside the gene matches. In germline, CDR1 is SGHRS, CDR2 YFSETQ. Here the CDR3 reads CASSPPLAGDGDTQYF. The CDR3 DNA sequence: TGCGCCAGCAGCCCCCCGTTAGCGGGAGATGGAGATACGCAGTATTTT.

The J gene is TRBJ2-7, the V gene TRBV3-1; 9 bases map to TRBD2. The CDR3 length is 16 residues. CDR1 LGHDT and CDR2 YNNKEL come from the germline V gene (reference sequence). After removal of 1 base from V and 4 bases from J, the junction contained 8 bases not matched to a gene. CDR3 sequence reads: CASSQVRASGKYEQYF. DNA of the CDR3: TGTGCCAGCAGCCAAGTAAGGGCTAGCGGGAAATACGAGCAGTACTTC.

The chain employs TRBV29-1 and TRBJ2-7; possibly TRBD1 or TRBD2 for D (6 bases each). The CDR3 loop spans 13 amino acids. Trimming removed 4 bases at V and 6 bases at J, with 16 bases between. Germline assignment: CDR1 SQVTM and CDR2 ANQGSEA. This CDR3 reads CSVAVGGGSEQYF. The CDR3 DNA reads TGCAGCGTTGCTGTAGGGGGAGGTAGCGAGCAGTACTTC.

The chain links TRBV6-1 to TRBJ2-3, with a tentative D call TRBD2 (6 bases). CDR1 is MNHNS, CDR2 SASEGT, per germline. V lost 4 bases, J lost 1 base, and 12 bases lay in between. This CDR3 has 15 residues. The CDR3 bases are TGTGCCAGCAGTGTCGGGAGCCGTGGCACAGATACGCAGTATTTT. As protein: CASSVGSRGTDTQYF.